This T cell receptor beta chain was recovered during a study of T cell responses to AZD1222 COVID-19 vaccine. Data came from immunoSEQ multiplex PCR; TCRdb stores just in-frame clones and leaves some out. The table shows 100,000 or so clones, with approximately 90% occurring only once. The CDR3 totals 13 residues. In germline, CDR1 is MDHEN, CDR2 SYDVKM. V lost 5 bases to trimming and J lost 4 bases, with 9 bases between them. The source of this sequence is an adult in good health. The sample here was peripheral blood, taken on day 0 of AZD1222 vaccination. The chain carries TRBV28 and TRBJ1-5; D is unresolved. The CDR3 protein is CASSPKQNQPQHF. The CDR3 bases are TGTGCCAGCAGTCCTAAGCAAAATCAGCCCCAGCATTTT.